These T cell receptor beta chains were read from a single sample in a study of blood T cells in healthy people across ages. Each CDR3 protein is one row after TCRdb ran MiXCR on the 5' RACE reads. The table has about 380,000 distinct CDR3 sequences, roughly half seen once. The source material was blood. All receptors come from a man aged 60 to 75 in good health. Each CDR3 is given with its conserved first and last residue. A D gene is named only where the DNA matches it firmly. Clone size is given for some rows only: seen once, a few or many times, or a class if the clone is expanded.

13 | TRBJ2-2 | few | NA | TRBV4-3 | TGCGCCAGCAGCCAATCCGACACCGGGGAGCTGTTTTTT | CASSQSDTGELFF
16 | TRBJ2-3 | NA | NA | TRBV25-1 | TGTGCCAGCAGTGAATATGGAGGAGGGCAGCGAGATACGCAGTATTTT | CASSEYGGGQRDTQYF
13 | TRBJ2-5 | few | TRBD2 | TRBV29-1 | TGCAGCTCTAGCGGGAGGCTGGAAGAGACCCAGTACTTC | CSSSGRLEETQYF
15 | TRBJ2-3 | NA | TRBD2 | TRBV7-2 | TGTGCCAGCAGCCCGGGACTAGCGGGAAAGACAGATCAGTATTTT | CASSPGLAGKTDQYF
14 | TRBJ2-3 | NA | TRBD2 | TRBV19 | TGTGCCAGCCCGACTAGCGGATACACAGATACGCAGTATTTT | CASPTSGYTDTQYF
14 | TRBJ2-5 | NA | NA | TRBV3-1 | TGTGCCAGCAGCCCCAGGGACGGGGAAGAGACCCAGTACTTC | CASSPRDGEETQYF
15 | TRBJ2-6 | NA | TRBD1 | TRBV6-5 | TGTGCCAGCAGCTACGACAGGGATGGGGCCAACGTCCTGACTTTC | CASSYDRDGANVLTF
13 | TRBJ1-4 | NA | TRBD1 | TRBV30 | TGTGCCTGGAGGAGACAGGGGGTTGAAAAACTGTTTTTT | CAWRRQGVEKLFF
14 | TRBJ2-4 | NA | NA | TRBV12-3/TRBV12-4 | TGTGCCAGCAGTTACCCTGACCCGAAAAACATTCAGTACTTC | CASSYPDPKNIQYF
15 | TRBJ2-1 | NA | TRBD2 | TRBV5-1 | TGCGCCAGCAGCCACACTAGCGGGGACTACAATGAGCAGTTCTTC | CASSHTSGDYNEQFF
14 | TRBJ2-5 | few | NA | TRBV20-1 | TGCAGTGCTAGAGGGAGGTGGGATCGGGTGACCCAGTACTTC | CSARGRWDRVTQYF